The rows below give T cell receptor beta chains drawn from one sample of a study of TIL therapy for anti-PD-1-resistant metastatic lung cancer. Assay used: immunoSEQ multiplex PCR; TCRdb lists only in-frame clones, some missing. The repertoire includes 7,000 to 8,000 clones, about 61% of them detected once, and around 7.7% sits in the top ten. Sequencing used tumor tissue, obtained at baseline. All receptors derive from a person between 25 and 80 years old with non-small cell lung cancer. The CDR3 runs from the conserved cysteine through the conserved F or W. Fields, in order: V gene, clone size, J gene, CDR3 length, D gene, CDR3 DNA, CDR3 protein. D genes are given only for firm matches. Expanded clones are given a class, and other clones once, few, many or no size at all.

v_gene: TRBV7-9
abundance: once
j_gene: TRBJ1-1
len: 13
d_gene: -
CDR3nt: TGTGCCAGCAGCCGAGGCGGGGGGAGTGAAGCTTTCTTT
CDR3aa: CASSRGGGSEAFF

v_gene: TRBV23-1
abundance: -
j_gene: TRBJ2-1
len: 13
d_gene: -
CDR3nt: TGCGCCAGCAGTCAAGGAGGTCCCGATGAGCAGTTCTTC
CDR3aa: CASSQGGPDEQFF

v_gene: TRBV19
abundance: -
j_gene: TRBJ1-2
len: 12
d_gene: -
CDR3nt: TGTGCCAGTAGTATGAATCTCGGTGGCTACACCTTC
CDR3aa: CASSMNLGGYTF

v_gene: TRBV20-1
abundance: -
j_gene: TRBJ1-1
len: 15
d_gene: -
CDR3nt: TGCAGTGCTAGTGACCCCTCCAGGGTAGGGACTGAAGCTTTCTTT
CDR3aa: CSASDPSRVGTEAFF

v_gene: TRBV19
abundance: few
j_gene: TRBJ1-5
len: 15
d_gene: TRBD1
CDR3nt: TGTGCCAGTAGTCCAGGGGACAGTCGCAATCAGCCCCAGCATTTT
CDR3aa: CASSPGDSRNQPQHF

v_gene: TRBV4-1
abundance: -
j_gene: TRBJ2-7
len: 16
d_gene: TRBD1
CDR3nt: TGCGCCAGCAGCCAAGGTCCGGACAGGGCCACCTACGAGCAGTACTTC
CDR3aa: CASSQGPDRATYEQYF

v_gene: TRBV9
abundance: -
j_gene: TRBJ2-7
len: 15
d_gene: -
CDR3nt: TGTGCCAGCAGCCCCCCCCAGGGGTCCTACGCAGAGCAGTACTTC
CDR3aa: CASSPPQGSYAEQYF

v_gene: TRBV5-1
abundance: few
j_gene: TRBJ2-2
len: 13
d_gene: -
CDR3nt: TGCGCCAGCAGCTTGACAGGGTTGGGGGAGCTGTTTTTT
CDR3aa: CASSLTGLGELFF

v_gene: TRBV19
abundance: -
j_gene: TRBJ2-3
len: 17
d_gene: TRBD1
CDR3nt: TGTGCCAGTAGTATAGGTGCCGGGACAGGGAACGCAGATACGCAGTATTTT
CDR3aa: CASSIGAGTGNADTQYF

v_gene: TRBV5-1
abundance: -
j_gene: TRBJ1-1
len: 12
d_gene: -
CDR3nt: TGCGCCAGCAGCTTGGGAGACACTGAAGCTTTCTTT
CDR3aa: CASSLGDTEAFF

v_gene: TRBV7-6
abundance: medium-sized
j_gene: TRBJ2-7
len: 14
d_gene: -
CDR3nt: TGTGCCAGCAGCGCGGGACAGCTATCTCGCGAGCAGTACTTC
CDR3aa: CASSAGQLSREQYF

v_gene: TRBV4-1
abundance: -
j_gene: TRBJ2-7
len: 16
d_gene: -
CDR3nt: TGCGCCAGCAGCCCTGACCTCGACTACTCGGGGCACGAGCAGTACTTC
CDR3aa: CASSPDLDYSGHEQYF

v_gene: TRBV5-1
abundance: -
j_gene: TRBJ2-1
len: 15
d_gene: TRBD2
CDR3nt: TGCGCCAGTTCACTAACTAGCGGGGGGGCCCGTGAGCAGTTCTTC
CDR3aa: CASSLTSGGAREQFF

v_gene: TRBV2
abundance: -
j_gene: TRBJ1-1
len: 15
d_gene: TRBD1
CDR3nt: TGTGCCAGCCCACCCGGACAGGGAGGGAACACTGAAGCTTTCTTT
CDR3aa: CASPPGQGGNTEAFF

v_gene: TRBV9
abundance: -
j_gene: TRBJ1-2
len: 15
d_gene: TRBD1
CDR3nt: TGTGCCAGCAGCGTAGTCCCGGGACAGTCCTATGGCTACACCTTC
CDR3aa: CASSVVPGQSYGYTF

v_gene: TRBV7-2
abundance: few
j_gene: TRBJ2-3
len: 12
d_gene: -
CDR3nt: TGTGCCAGCAGCTTATTCACAGATACGCAGTATTTT
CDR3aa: CASSLFTDTQYF

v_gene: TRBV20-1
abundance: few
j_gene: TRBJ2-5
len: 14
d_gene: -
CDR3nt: TGCAGTGCTAGTGAGGTGGCGGGAAAGGAGACCCAGTACTTC
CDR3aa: CSASEVAGKETQYF

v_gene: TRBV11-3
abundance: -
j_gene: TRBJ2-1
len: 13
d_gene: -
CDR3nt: TGTGCCAGCAGCTTAGATCTAGGTTTTGAGCAGTTCTTC
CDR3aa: CASSLDLGFEQFF

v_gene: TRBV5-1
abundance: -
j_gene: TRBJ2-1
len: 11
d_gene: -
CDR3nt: TGCGCCAGCAAAAGCTACAATGAGCAGTTCTTC
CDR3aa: CASKSYNEQFF

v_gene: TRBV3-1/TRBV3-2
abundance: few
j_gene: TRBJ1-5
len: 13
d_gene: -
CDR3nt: TGTGCCAGCAGCCAAGGAGGAAGTCAGCCCCAGCATTTT
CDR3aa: CASSQGGSQPQHF

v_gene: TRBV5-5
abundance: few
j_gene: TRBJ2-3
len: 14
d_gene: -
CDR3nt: TGTGCCAGCAGGACCCAAAGCAGCACAGATACGCAGTATTTT
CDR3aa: CASRTQSSTDTQYF

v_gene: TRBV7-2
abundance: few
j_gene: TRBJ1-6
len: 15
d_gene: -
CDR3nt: TGTGCCAGCAGCCTTACCACCAGAGGGAATTCACCCCTCCACTTT
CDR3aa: CASSLTTRGNSPLHF

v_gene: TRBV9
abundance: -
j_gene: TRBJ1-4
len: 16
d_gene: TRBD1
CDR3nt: TGTGCCAGCAGCGTCAGTGGGGGACAGGGAAATGAAAAACTGTTTTTT
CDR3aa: CASSVSGGQGNEKLFF

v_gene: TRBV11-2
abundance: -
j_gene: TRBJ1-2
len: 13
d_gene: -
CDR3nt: TGTGCCAGCAGCTCAAACCGGGACCGACCTAGCACCTTC
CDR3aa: CASSSNRDRPSTF

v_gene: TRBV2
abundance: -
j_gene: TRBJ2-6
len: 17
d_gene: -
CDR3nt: TGTGCCAGCATGATGGATCGAACCCCATCTGGGGCCAACGTCCTGACTTTC
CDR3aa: CASMMDRTPSGANVLTF

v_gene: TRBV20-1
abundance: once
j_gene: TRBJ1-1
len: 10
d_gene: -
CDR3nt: TGCAGTGCTAGAGATGGGTCAGCTTTCTTT
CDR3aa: CSARDGSAFF

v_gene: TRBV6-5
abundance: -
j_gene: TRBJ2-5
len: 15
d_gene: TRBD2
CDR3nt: TGTGCCAGCAAGGGTGGGAGCGGGAGAAGGGAGACCCAGTACTTC
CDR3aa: CASKGGSGRRETQYF

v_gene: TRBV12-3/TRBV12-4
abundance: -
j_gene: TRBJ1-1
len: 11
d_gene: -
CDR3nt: TGTGCCAGCAGTCCGGTGGCTGAAGCTTTCTTT
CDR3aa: CASSPVAEAFF

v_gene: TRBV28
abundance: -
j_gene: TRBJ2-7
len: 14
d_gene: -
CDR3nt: TGTGCCAGCAGTTTCGGGAGACTTCTCTACGAGCAGTACTTC
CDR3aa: CASSFGRLLYEQYF

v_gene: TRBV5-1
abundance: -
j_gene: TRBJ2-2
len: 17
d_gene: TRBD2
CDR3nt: TGCGCCAGCAGCTTGGGGGGACTAGCGGGGAACACCGGGGAGCTGTTTTTT
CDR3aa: CASSLGGLAGNTGELFF

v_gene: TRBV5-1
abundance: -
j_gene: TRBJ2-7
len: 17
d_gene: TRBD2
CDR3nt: TGCGCCAGCAGCTTGAGGGCAGCGGGACCGGGCTCCTACGAGCAGTACTTC
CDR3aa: CASSLRAAGPGSYEQYF

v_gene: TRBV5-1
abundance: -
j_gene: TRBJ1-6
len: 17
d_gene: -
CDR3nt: TGCGCCAGCAGCCCGAACCCAAGGGGGTCCTATAATTCACCCCTCCACTTT
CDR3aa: CASSPNPRGSYNSPLHF

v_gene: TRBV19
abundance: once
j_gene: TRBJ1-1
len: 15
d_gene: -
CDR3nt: TGTGCCAGTAGTATGATTGGAGCGCGTCAGGGAGAAGCTTTCTTT
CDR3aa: CASSMIGARQGEAFF

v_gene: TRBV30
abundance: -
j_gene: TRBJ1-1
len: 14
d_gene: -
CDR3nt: TGTGCCCGAAAACAGGGAACACTTGACACTGAAGCTTTCTTT
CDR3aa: CARKQGTLDTEAFF

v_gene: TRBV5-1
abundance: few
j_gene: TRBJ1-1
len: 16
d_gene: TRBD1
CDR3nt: TGCGCCAGCAGCTTACAGGGGTCCCGTTTGAACACTGAAGCTTTCTTT
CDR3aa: CASSLQGSRLNTEAFF

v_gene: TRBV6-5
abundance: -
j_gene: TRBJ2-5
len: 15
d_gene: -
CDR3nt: TGTGCCAGCAGTCCGCCCCGGGACAAGGGGGAGACCCAGTACTTC
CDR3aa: CASSPPRDKGETQYF

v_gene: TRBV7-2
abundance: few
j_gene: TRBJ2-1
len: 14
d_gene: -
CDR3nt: TGTGCCAGCAGCTTCCCGGGAATATACAATGAGCAGTTCTTC
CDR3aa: CASSFPGIYNEQFF

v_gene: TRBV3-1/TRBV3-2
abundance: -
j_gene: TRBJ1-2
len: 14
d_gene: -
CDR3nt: TGTGCCAGCAGCCAAGCTACAAGCTCTCGGGGCTACACCTTC
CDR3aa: CASSQATSSRGYTF

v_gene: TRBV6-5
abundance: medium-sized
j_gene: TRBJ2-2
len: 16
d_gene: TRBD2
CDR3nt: TGTGCCAGCAGTTACAAGGCGGGGGGGCTTAGATGGGAGCTGTTTTTT
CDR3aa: CASSYKAGGLRWELFF

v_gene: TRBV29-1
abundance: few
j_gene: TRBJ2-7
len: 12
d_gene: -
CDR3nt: TGCAGCGTTGCGACTAGGTCGCAGGAGCAGTACTTC
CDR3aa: CSVATRSQEQYF

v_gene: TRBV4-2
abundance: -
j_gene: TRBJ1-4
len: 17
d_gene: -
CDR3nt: TGTGCCAGCAGCCAACAAAGTGCCGGGATGAGGGGGGAAAAACTGTTTTTT
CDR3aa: CASSQQSAGMRGEKLFF

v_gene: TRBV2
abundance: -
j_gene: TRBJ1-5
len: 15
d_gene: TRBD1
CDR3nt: TGTGCCAGCAGTACACAGGGGAATAGCAATCAGCCCCAGCATTTT
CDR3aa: CASSTQGNSNQPQHF

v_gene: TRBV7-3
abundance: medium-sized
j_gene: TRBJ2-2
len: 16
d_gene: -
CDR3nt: TGTGCCAGCAGCTTAACTTCCTCGAGGGGTACCGGGGAGCTGTTTTTT
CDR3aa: CASSLTSSRGTGELFF

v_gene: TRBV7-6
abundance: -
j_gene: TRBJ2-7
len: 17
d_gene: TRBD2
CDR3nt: TGTGCCAGCAGCCCCTCATCCGGGACTAGTAGTCCCTACGAGCAGTACTTC
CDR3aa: CASSPSSGTSSPYEQYF

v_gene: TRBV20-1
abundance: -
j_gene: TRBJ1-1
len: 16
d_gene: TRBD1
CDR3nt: TGCAGTGCTAGTCCCCAGGGACAGGGGATTCTGGAGGAAGCTTTCTTT
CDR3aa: CSASPQGQGILEEAFF

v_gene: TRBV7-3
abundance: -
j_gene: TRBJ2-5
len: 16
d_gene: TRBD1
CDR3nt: TGTGCCAGCAGCTTAACGGGGGGACAGGGATCTGAGACCCAGTACTTC
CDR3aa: CASSLTGGQGSETQYF

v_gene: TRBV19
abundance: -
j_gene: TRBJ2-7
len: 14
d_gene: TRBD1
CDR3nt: TGTGCCAGTAGGAGCGGACAGGGATCACGGAGGCAGTACTTC
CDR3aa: CASRSGQGSRRQYF

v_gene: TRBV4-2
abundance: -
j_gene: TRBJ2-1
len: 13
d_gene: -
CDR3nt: TGTGCCAGCAGCCGGGGAGACCTCAATGAGCAGTTCTTC
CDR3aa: CASSRGDLNEQFF

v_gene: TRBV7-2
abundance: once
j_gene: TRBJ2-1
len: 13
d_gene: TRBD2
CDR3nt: TGTGCCAGCAGCCCGTACATAGCGGGTGAGCAGTTCTTC
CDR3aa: CASSPYIAGEQFF

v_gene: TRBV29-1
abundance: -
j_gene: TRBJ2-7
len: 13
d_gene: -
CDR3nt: TGCAGCGTTGAGGGCAGGGGTTTGCACGAGCAGTACTTC
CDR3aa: CSVEGRGLHEQYF